Listed below are T cell receptor beta chains from one sample, sequenced in a study of cytomegalovirus exposure and HLA in healthy donors. Profiled with immunoSEQ multiplex PCR; TCRdb holds only in-frame clones, not every one. The sample consists of about 140,000 clones, 80% of them appearing once. Sequencing was performed on PBMCs. The receptors stem from a man aged 45 to 65 in good health and CMV-seronegative. Each CDR3 is given with its conserved first and last residue. A D gene is named only where the DNA matches it firmly. Size values are once, few and many counts, or a class for expanded clones, and some rows have none.

v_call: TRBV7-8
clone_size: .
d_call: .
j_call: TRBJ2-7
cdr3_nt: TGTGCCAGCAGCTTATTCCAGTCCTACGAGCAGTACTTC
cdr3_aa: CASSLFQSYEQYF

v_call: TRBV9
clone_size: .
d_call: TRBD1
j_call: TRBJ2-7
cdr3_nt: TGTGCCAGCAGCGTAGACGCTACAGGGGGCTTGTACGAGCAGTACTTC
cdr3_aa: CASSVDATGGLYEQYF

v_call: TRBV28
clone_size: .
d_call: TRBD1
j_call: TRBJ1-6
cdr3_nt: TGTGCCAGCAGTCAGACTTCAGGGGGGAGTTCACCCCTCCACTTT
cdr3_aa: CASSQTSGGSSPLHF

v_call: TRBV7-2
clone_size: .
d_call: .
j_call: TRBJ1-1
cdr3_nt: TGTGCCAGCAGCTTTCGGGGAGAAGCTTTCTTT
cdr3_aa: CASSFRGEAFF

v_call: TRBV30
clone_size: .
d_call: .
j_call: TRBJ1-6
cdr3_nt: TGTGCCTGGAGTATGGAGGGAACCTATAATTCACCCCTCCACTTT
cdr3_aa: CAWSMEGTYNSPLHF

v_call: TRBV5-1
clone_size: .
d_call: .
j_call: TRBJ2-7
cdr3_nt: TGCGCCAGCAACGAAGAAGGAGTGGGCTACGAGCAGTACTTC
cdr3_aa: CASNEEGVGYEQYF

v_call: TRBV6-1
clone_size: .
d_call: .
j_call: TRBJ1-5
cdr3_nt: TGTGCCAGCAGTGAGCCCCGGGGGGCACAGCCCCAGCATTTT
cdr3_aa: CASSEPRGAQPQHF

v_call: TRBV18
clone_size: .
d_call: .
j_call: TRBJ1-1
cdr3_nt: TGTGCCAGCTCACAAGGGGGAGTTGAAGCTTTCTTT
cdr3_aa: CASSQGGVEAFF

v_call: TRBV6-5
clone_size: .
d_call: .
j_call: TRBJ2-1
cdr3_nt: TGTGCCAGCGCCAGGACAGTCAATGAGCAGTTCTTC
cdr3_aa: CASARTVNEQFF

v_call: TRBV7-2
clone_size: .
d_call: .
j_call: TRBJ1-2
cdr3_nt: TGTGCCAGCAGCTTAGGGTCGGTGGGGGGTGGCTACACCTTC
cdr3_aa: CASSLGSVGGGYTF

v_call: TRBV4-1
clone_size: .
d_call: TRBD1
j_call: TRBJ1-6
cdr3_nt: TGCGCCAGCAGCCAAGATACTGGACAGGCGAATTCACCCCTCCACTTT
cdr3_aa: CASSQDTGQANSPLHF

v_call: TRBV27
clone_size: .
d_call: TRBD2
j_call: TRBJ2-1
cdr3_nt: TGTGCCAGCAGTTCACTAGCGGGAGCCTACAATGAGCAGTTCTTC
cdr3_aa: CASSSLAGAYNEQFF

v_call: TRBV9
clone_size: .
d_call: TRBD2
j_call: TRBJ2-1
cdr3_nt: TGTGCCAGCAGCCCCGGATGGGCGGGGGGAATGTACAATGAGCAGTTCTTC
cdr3_aa: CASSPGWAGGMYNEQFF

v_call: TRBV4-1
clone_size: .
d_call: TRBD1
j_call: TRBJ1-1
cdr3_nt: TGCGCCAGCAGCCAAGATAGGGCAGGGACAGGGCCGAACACTGAAGCTTTCTTT
cdr3_aa: CASSQDRAGTGPNTEAFF

v_call: TRBV19
clone_size: few
d_call: .
j_call: TRBJ1-4
cdr3_nt: TGTGCCAGTAGTCAATGGGTCGCGGGTAATGAAAAACTGTTTTTT
cdr3_aa: CASSQWVAGNEKLFF

v_call: TRBV18
clone_size: .
d_call: .
j_call: TRBJ1-5
cdr3_nt: TGTGCCAGCTCACCTCTCGGGGAGGGCGGGGGTCAGCCCCAGCATTTT
cdr3_aa: CASSPLGEGGGQPQHF

v_call: TRBV6-4
clone_size: .
d_call: TRBD1
j_call: TRBJ2-2
cdr3_nt: TGTGCCAGCAGTATAACAGGGGGCAACACCGGGGAGCTGTTTTTT
cdr3_aa: CASSITGGNTGELFF

v_call: TRBV18
clone_size: .
d_call: .
j_call: TRBJ2-1
cdr3_nt: TGTGCCAGCTCACCAAGCGAGAATGAGCAGTTCTTC
cdr3_aa: CASSPSENEQFF

v_call: TRBV19
clone_size: .
d_call: .
j_call: TRBJ1-1
cdr3_nt: TGTGCCAGTAGCAAACTAACTTCGGGGGACACTGAAGCTTTCTTT
cdr3_aa: CASSKLTSGDTEAFF

v_call: TRBV7-9
clone_size: .
d_call: TRBD1
j_call: TRBJ1-2
cdr3_nt: TGTGCCAGCATCCAAGGAGGGGGCGCAGGGTATGGCTACACCTTC
cdr3_aa: CASIQGGGAGYGYTF

v_call: TRBV6-5
clone_size: .
d_call: .
j_call: TRBJ2-5
cdr3_nt: TGTGCCAGCAAAGAACTTCTTCAAGAGACCCAGTACTTC
cdr3_aa: CASKELLQETQYF

v_call: TRBV7-2
clone_size: few
d_call: TRBD2
j_call: TRBJ2-7
cdr3_nt: TGTGCCAGCAGCTTTAAAGCGGGAGTAGGCGAGCAGTACTTC
cdr3_aa: CASSFKAGVGEQYF

v_call: TRBV11-2
clone_size: once
d_call: TRBD1
j_call: TRBJ2-5
cdr3_nt: TGTGCCAGCAGCTTAGTCAGGACAGGCCAAGAGACCCAGTACTTC
cdr3_aa: CASSLVRTGQETQYF

v_call: TRBV29-1
clone_size: .
d_call: .
j_call: TRBJ2-5
cdr3_nt: TGCAGCGTTTCCCGCTCTCCGGGGAGCCAAGAGACCCAGTACTTC
cdr3_aa: CSVSRSPGSQETQYF

v_call: TRBV7-2
clone_size: .
d_call: .
j_call: TRBJ2-6
cdr3_nt: TGTGCCAGCAGCATCAACTCTGGGGCCAACGTCCTGACTTTC
cdr3_aa: CASSINSGANVLTF

v_call: TRBV29-1
clone_size: .
d_call: TRBD1
j_call: TRBJ2-5
cdr3_nt: TGCAGCGCGGAAACACAGGGGCACAACCAAGAGACCCAGTACTTC
cdr3_aa: CSAETQGHNQETQYF

v_call: TRBV11-3
clone_size: .
d_call: TRBD1
j_call: TRBJ2-2
cdr3_nt: TGTGCCAGCAGTCACAGGGGCACGAACACCGGGGAGCTGTTTTTT
cdr3_aa: CASSHRGTNTGELFF

v_call: TRBV5-1
clone_size: .
d_call: .
j_call: TRBJ1-5
cdr3_nt: TGCGCCAGCAGCTTGGGTGGGGGCGTTCAGCCCCAGCATTTT
cdr3_aa: CASSLGGGVQPQHF

v_call: TRBV6-1
clone_size: few
d_call: TRBD1
j_call: TRBJ2-7
cdr3_nt: TGTGCCAGCAAAGATCCGGGACAGAGAGGCTACGAGCAGTACTTC
cdr3_aa: CASKDPGQRGYEQYF